Below, 18 T cell receptor beta chains from the same sample are listed, as sequenced in a study of technical replicates of blood from a handful of donors. Clones were read by immunoSEQ multiplex PCR, and TCRdb kept only the in-frame ones, dropping some. The data contain approximately 99,000 clones, roughly 96% of them singletons. Material for sequencing was T cells isolated from PBMCs. The receptor set was obtained from a human donor in good health.

V and J are TRBV15 and TRBJ1-1; D is perhaps TRBD1 (6 bases). CDR3 length: 14 residues. V shed 4 bases and J shed 2 bases, with 11 bases lying between them. Germline CDR1 LNHNV, CDR2 YYDKDF (reference sequence). The CDR3 DNA reads TGTGCCACCAGCACCAGGGGCGGAAACACTGAAGCTTTCTTT. Encoded protein: CATSTRGGNTEAFF.

The CDR3 here is CASSIIEDRGEGRFYGYTF. The CDR3 coding sequence is TGTGCCAGTAGTATAATCGAGGACAGAGGAGAAGGGCGGTTCTATGGCTACACCTTC. The chain couples TRBV19 to TRBJ1-2, with a possible D match to TRBD1 (6 bases). Germline CDR1 and CDR2: LNHDA and SQIVND (reference sequence). V was trimmed by 2 bases and J by 4 bases, leaving 26 bases between them. The CDR3 is made up of 19 amino acids.

The chain links TRBV6-5 to TRBJ2-5, with D possibly being TRBD2 (5 bases). The CDR3 extends over 11 amino acids. The V gene lost 6 bases and the J gene lost 5 bases, with 7 bases spanning the gap. The germline gives CDR1 MNHEY, CDR2 SVGAGI. The CDR3 loop is CASRGGETQYF. The CDR3 coding sequence is TGTGCCAGCAGAGGCGGGGAGACCCAGTACTTC.

CDR3 region: CASSVDGAGHSYEQYF. Written as DNA, the CDR3 is TGTGCCAGCAGCGTAGATGGAGCGGGGCATTCCTACGAGCAGTACTTC. The chain uses TRBV9 and TRBJ2-7, with 7 bases matching TRBD2. The germline gives CDR1 SGDLS, CDR2 YYNGEE. V was pared by 0 bases and J by 1 base, with 7 bases of the junction left unmatched. CDR3 length: 16 amino acids.

The chain recombines TRBV7-9 with TRBJ1-2; D gene uncertain. Germline lookup yields CDR1 SEHNR and CDR2 FQNEAQ (reference sequence). The V end was cut by 4 bases, the J end by 2 bases, with 11 bases between. The CDR3 consists of 14 residues. CDR3 sequence (DNA): TGTGCCAGCAGCTCTGGCAGAAACAACTATGGCTACACCTTC. Translation: CASSSGRNNYGYTF.

The chain uses TRBV5-6 and TRBJ2-1; TRBD2 aligns across 10 bases. Germline lookup yields CDR1 SGHDT and CDR2 YYEEEE. J lost 15 bases, V lost 0 bases, and 15 bases had no gene match. The CDR3 is 16 residues long. CDR3: CASSLVVAGGLGSGFF. In nucleotides, the CDR3 is TGTGCCAGCAGCTTGGTGGTAGCGGGAGGTCTTGGCAGTGGGTTCTTC.

The rearrangement joins TRBV12-5 to TRBJ2-1; D possibly corresponds to TRBD2 (5 bases). Per the germline V gene, CDR1 is LGHNT and CDR2 is FRNRAP. With 2 bases removed from V and 10 bases from J, the gap between germline ends came to 15 bases. The CDR3 extends over 14 amino acids. Here the CDR3 DNA reads TGTGCTAGTGGTTTGCTAATCACCCCGGGGGAGCAGTTCTTC. Its translation: CASGLLITPGEQFF. The full variable domain, in which reference TRBV12-5 and TRBJ2-1 provide the parts outside the CDR3, is DARVTQTPRHKVTEMGQEVTMRCQPILGHNTVFWYRQTMMQGLELLAYFRNRAPLDDSGMPKDRFSAEMPDATLATLKIQPSEPRDSAVYFCASGLLITPGEQFFGPGTRLTVL.

The chain carries TRBV6-5 and TRBJ2-1, with D possibly TRBD1 on 5 matching bases. This CDR3 spans 15 amino acids. V lost 5 bases to trimming and J lost 6 bases, with 17 bases between them. Germline assignment: CDR1 MNHEY and CDR2 SVGAGI. CDR3 protein: CASSITLGHPNEQFF. The CDR3 coding sequence is TGTGCCAGCAGTATAACCCTAGGACACCCCAATGAGCAGTTCTTC.

The V gene is TRBV7-8, the J gene TRBJ2-7; TRBD2 aligns across 10 bases. From germline, CDR1 is SGHVS and CDR2 FQNEAQ. V dropped 0 bases and J dropped 5; count of bases not matched to a gene: 10. The CDR3 has 17 residues. CDR3: CASSLAAGGPVSDEQYF. In DNA form, the CDR3 reads TGTGCCAGCAGCTTAGCAGCGGGAGGGCCGGTCAGCGACGAGCAGTACTTC.

The J gene is TRBJ2-2, the V gene TRBV4-2, with D maybe TRBD2 (6 bases). With 10 bases removed from V and 3 bases from J, the gap between germline ends came to 15 bases. Germline loops: CDR1 LGHNA, CDR2 YNFKEQ. CDR3 size: 14 residues. The CDR3 reads CATKREADTGELFF. The CDR3 DNA reads as TGTGCCACCAAGAGGGAGGCGGACACCGGGGAGCTGTTTTTT.

This clone came up once. The chain is built from TRBV9 and TRBJ2-2; D is unresolved. The CDR3 runs to 16 residues. CDR1 and CDR2 from the germline V gene are SGDLS and YYNGEE. Trimming took off 1 base at V and 0 bases at J, with 10 bases between the two ends. For the CDR3, the DNA is TGTGCCAGCAGCGTAAGCGTCATCTCGAACACCGGGGAGCTGTTTTTT. Amino acids: CASSVSVISNTGELFF.

The J gene is TRBJ2-7, the V gene TRBV7-7; a weak D match, TRBD2 (5 bases). V was cut by 5 bases and J by 2 bases, with 10 bases left in between. Germline V gene sequence: CDR1 SSHAT, CDR2 FNYEAQ (reference sequence). The CDR3 contains 13 residues. As DNA, the CDR3 is TGTGCCAGCAGCACCGGACTCACCTACGAGCAGTACTTC. Protein sequence: CASSTGLTYEQYF.

The V gene is TRBV4-1, the J gene TRBJ2-3; TRBD2 is a possible D gene (6 bases). V gave up 5 bases and J gave up 1 base, with 13 bases separating them. Germline V lookup: CDR1 MGHRA, CDR2 YSYEKL. CDR3 length: 15 amino acids. DNA for the CDR3: TGCGCCAGCAGCTTAACGGGACTTGGCACAGATACGCAGTATTTT. Residues: CASSLTGLGTDTQYF.

The CDR3 DNA is TGTGCCAGCAGTCGGGGTTTTAAGGGCTACACCTTC. It translates to CASSRGFKGYTF. The chain couples TRBV2 to TRBJ1-2; D uncertain. The V gene's germline CDR1 is SNHLY and CDR2 FYNNEI. The CDR3 spans 12 residues. Trimming took 5 bases from V and 8 from J, leaving 12 bases between them.

The rearrangement uses TRBV5-1 and TRBJ2-7; no clear D gene. This CDR3 contains 16 residues. V lost 0 bases, J lost 4 bases, and 17 bases lay in between. CDR1 and CDR2 from the germline V gene are SGHRS and YFSETQ. CDR3: CASSLGPSSGMYEQYF. The DNA of the CDR3 is TGCGCCAGCAGCTTGGGCCCTAGTAGTGGCATGTACGAGCAGTACTTC.

The chain joins TRBV11-2 to TRBJ2-1; 7 bases are a match to TRBD2. Germline V gene data show CDR1 as SGHAT and CDR2 as FQNNGV. V gave up 10 bases and J gave up 0 bases; unmatched junction bases: 18. The CDR3 totals 18 residues. The CDR3 loop is CATKPETSSLSSYNEQFF. CDR3 nucleotide sequence: TGTGCCACCAAACCCGAGACTAGCAGTCTCAGCTCCTACAATGAGCAGTTCTTC.

The genes are TRBV25-1 and TRBJ2-1; 7 bases map to TRBD2. Germline-derived CDR1 and CDR2 are MGHDK and SYGVNS. V shed 1 base, J shed 10 bases, and the junction held 7 bases outside the gene matches. The CDR3 is 14 residues long. CDR3 bases: TGTGCCAGCAGTGAATGGCGGGAGATAAGCGAGCAGTTCTTC. As protein: CASSEWREISEQFF. The variable domain in full, completed from reference TRBV25-1 and TRBJ2-1, reads EADIYQTPRYLVIGTGKKITLECSQTMGHDKMYWYQQDPGMELHLIHYSYGVNSTEKGDLSSESTVSRIRTEHFPLTLESARPSHTSQYLCASSEWREISEQFFGPGTRLTVL.

The chain is built from TRBV11-2 and TRBJ1-5; maybe TRBD1 (6 bases). CDR3 length: 16 residues. Trimming took 5 bases from V and 5 from J, leaving 19 bases between them. Germline V gives CDR1 SGHAT, CDR2 FQNNGV. This CDR3 reads CASSPGGQGSDQPQHF. The CDR3 DNA follows: TGTGCCAGCAGCCCGGGGGGCCAGGGTAGTGATCAGCCCCAGCATTTT.